This passage covers 30 T cell receptor beta chains from one sample sequenced in a study of cytomegalovirus exposure and HLA in healthy donors. This table comes from immunoSEQ multiplex PCR, and its TCRdb copy is limited to in-frame clones, with some not included. This table has 71,000 or so clones, about 94% appearing once. The source material was PBMCs. These receptors came from a woman between 18 and 29 years old in good health and CMV-seronegative.

This sequence joins TRBV18 and TRBJ2-7, with a tentative D call TRBD2 (5 bases). The CDR3 sequence is 12 residues long. V gave up 4 bases and J gave up 5 bases, with 9 bases separating them. The germline V gene has CDR1 KGHSH and CDR2 LQKENI. CDR3 sequence reads: CASSLGSHEQYF. CDR3 nucleotides: TGTGCCAGCTCACTGGGGAGTCACGAGCAGTACTTC.

The V gene is TRBV9, the J gene TRBJ1-3, with a tentative D call TRBD1 (6 bases). This CDR3 has 16 amino acids. Germline-derived CDR1 and CDR2 are SGDLS and YYNGEE. V was clipped by 3 bases and J by 2 bases, with 15 bases between them. In nucleotides, the CDR3 is TGTGCCAGCAGCGGCGGGGGCTTAGAGCCTGGAAACACCATATATTTT. It translates to CASSGGGLEPGNTIYF.

The chain couples TRBV6-5 to TRBJ1-6, with D maybe TRBD1 (5 bases). This CDR3 comprises 14 residues. Germline assignment: CDR1 MNHEY and CDR2 SVGAGI. V lost 2 bases to trimming and J lost 6 bases, with 8 bases between them. DNA for the CDR3: TGTGCCAGCAGTTACGACGGGGGTAATTCACCCCTCCACTTT. It encodes CASSYDGGNSPLHF.

As to this clone: An end of the junction differs from the germline gene, which may be a read error. This chain connects TRBV2 to TRBJ2-7; 7 bases are shared with TRBD1. The germline gives CDR1 SNHLY, CDR2 FYNNEI. The CDR3 sequence is 16 residues long. The CDR3 coding sequence is TGTGCCAGCAGTGAATTGACAGGGAAGAACACCTACGAGCAGTACTTT. Residues: CASSELTGKNTYEQYF.

The chain carries TRBV6-5 and TRBJ1-2, with 9 bases aligning to TRBD1. Trimming removed 5 bases from V and 2 bases from J; junction bases left unmatched: 6. Germline V gene data show CDR1 as MNHEY and CDR2 as SVGAGI. The CDR3 is 15 amino acids. The chain's CDR3 is CASSPGTGFNYGYTF. CDR3 coding DNA: TGTGCCAGCAGTCCCGGGACAGGGTTCAACTATGGCTACACCTTC.

The rearrangement links TRBV4-3 to TRBJ2-3; TRBD1 is a possible D gene (6 bases). The CDR3 totals 13 residues. Germline values: CDR1 LGHNA, CDR2 YSLEER. The V and J ends lost 3 bases and 6 bases respectively, with 10 bases between them. Here the CDR3 DNA reads TGCGCCAGCAGCCATCGCACAGGGGATACGCAGTATTTT. This sequence encodes CASSHRTGDTQYF.

The rearrangement uses TRBV5-6 and TRBJ1-2, with 7 bases aligning to TRBD1. This CDR3 region has 15 residues. Looked up from germline, CDR1 is SGHDT and CDR2 is YYEEEE. The V gene end was trimmed by 4 bases and the J gene end by 1 base; junction bases not matched to a gene: 7. CDR3 coding DNA: TGTGCCAGCAGCCAAGTCGGGACAGATAACTATGGCTACACCTTC. Protein sequence: CASSQVGTDNYGYTF.

The chain couples TRBV6-6 to TRBJ2-5, with 8 bases identical to TRBD1. V lost 11 bases and J lost 5; bases outside the gene matches: 19. This CDR3 comprises 16 residues. Per the germline V gene, CDR1 is MNHNY and CDR2 is SVGAGI (reference sequence). CDR3 in DNA: TGTGCCGTACGACCCCCGGGACAGGTGGGGTCTGAGACCCAGTACTTC. This codes for CAVRPPGQVGSETQYF.

The rearrangement joins TRBV29-1 to TRBJ2-7, with 9 bases aligning to TRBD2. Trimming at V came to 6 bases and at J to 3 bases, leaving 3 bases not matched to a gene. The germline gives CDR1 SQVTM, CDR2 ANQGSEA. The CDR3 covers 12 residues. The CDR3 region is CSVLAGVYEQYF. The CDR3 DNA sequence: TGCAGCGTACTAGCGGGTGTCTACGAGCAGTACTTC.

The chain combines TRBV1 with TRBJ2-5; the table's D gene call, TRBD2, was not cross checked with the DNA. TRBV1 is a known pseudogene. This CDR3 has 11 amino acids. Here the CDR3 DNA reads TGCACCAGCGGGGGGGGCGAGACCCAGTACTTC. It specifies CTSGGGETQYF.

The chain recombines TRBV4-1 with TRBJ2-1; possibly TRBD2 for D (5 bases). The V end was cut by 4 bases, the J end by 0 bases, with 10 bases between. The germline V gene encodes CDR1 MGHRA and CDR2 YSYEKL. This CDR3 is built from 15 residues. This CDR3 is CASSPLGSSYNEQFF. CDR3 nucleotides: TGCGCCAGCAGCCCGCTTGGGAGCTCCTACAATGAGCAGTTCTTC.

Here the CDR3 reads CASSLSGSGSPLHF. In DNA, the CDR3 is TGTGCCAGCAGTTTGTCGGGGAGTGGTTCACCCCTCCACTTT. The chain joins TRBV27 to TRBJ1-6; no reliable D call. Trimming shortened V by 3 bases and J by 9 bases, and 12 bases separated the two germline ends. There are 14 residues in the CDR3. Germline lookup yields CDR1 MNHEY and CDR2 SMNVEV (reference sequence).

The chain combines TRBV30 with TRBJ2-7, with D perhaps matching TRBD1 (6 bases). This CDR3 contains 14 residues. Between the trimmed V and J ends, which lost 4 bases and 1 base, there was a span of 14 bases. Looked up from germline, CDR1 is GTSNPN and CDR2 is SVGIG (reference sequence). As DNA, the CDR3 is TGTGCCTGGACCGGGCCAGGACAGTCCTACGAGCAGTACTTC. It specifies CAWTGPGQSYEQYF.

The chain carries TRBV2 and TRBJ2-7, with D perhaps matching TRBD2 (5 bases). V was trimmed by 9 bases and J by 2 bases, leaving 14 bases between them. The germline CDR1 and CDR2 sequences are SNHLY and FYNNEI. The CDR3 is 13 residues long. The DNA for the CDR3 is TGTGCCAGGAGGACTCTGCAGACCTACGAGCAGTACTTC. This translates into CARRTLQTYEQYF.

The chain couples TRBV7-9 to TRBJ2-1; 8 nucleotides match TRBD2. The germline V gene encodes CDR1 SEHNR and CDR2 FQNEAQ (reference sequence). The CDR3 is 15 residues long. V lost 5 bases and J lost 6; bases outside the gene matches: 9. The CDR3 DNA follows: TGTGCCAGCAGCCCCTCCGTCGGGGGGGCCAATGAGCAGTTCTTC. Translated, it gives CASSPSVGGANEQFF. The entire variable domain, with the rest obtained from reference TRBV7-9 and TRBJ2-1, is as follows: DTGVSQNPRHKITKRGQNVTFRCDPISEHNRLYWYRQTLGQGPEFLTYFQNEAQLEKSRLLSDRFSAERPKGSFSTLEIQRTEQGDSAMYLCASSPSVGGANEQFFGPGTRLTVL.

This rearrangement joins TRBV28 to TRBJ2-2, with 7 bases fitting TRBD1. Per germline, CDR1 MDHEN and CDR2 SYDVKM. V trimming: 5 bases; J trimming: 0 bases; junction bases outside the gene matches: 9. This CDR3 spans 17 amino acids. DNA for the CDR3: TGTGCCAGCAGTCATTACCCGGGACAGCCGAACACCGGGGAGCTGTTTTTT. Amino acids: CASSHYPGQPNTGELFF. The whole variable domain, remainder taken from reference TRBV28 and TRBJ2-2, is DVKVTQSSRYLVKRTGEKVFLECVQDMDHENMFWYRQDPGLGLRLIYFSYDVKMKEKGDIPEGYSVSREKKERFSLILESASTNQTSMYLCASSHYPGQPNTGELFFGEGSRLTVL.

The chain couples TRBV5-4 to TRBJ1-6; 8 bases are shared with TRBD1. CDR3 length: 16 residues. CDR1 is SGHNT, CDR2 YYREEE, per germline (reference sequence). The V gene end was trimmed by 2 bases and the J gene end by 7 bases; junction bases not matched to a gene: 8. DNA for the CDR3: TGTGCCAGCAGCTTACCGACAGGGGCGCTGAATTCACCCCTCCACTTT. The encoded protein is CASSLPTGALNSPLHF.

The V and J genes are TRBV27 and TRBJ1-5, with D unclear. Germline assignment: CDR1 MNHEY and CDR2 SMNVEV (reference sequence). V dropped 8 bases and J dropped 0 bases, with 11 bases sitting between them. This CDR3 has 14 amino acids. DNA for the CDR3: TGTGCCAGCTCCACGGGATATAGCAATCAGCCCCAGCATTTT. This translates into CASSTGYSNQPQHF.

CDR3 in amino acids: CASLGGAPGYTF. For the CDR3, the DNA is TGTGCCAGCCTGGGGGGGGCGCCTGGCTACACCTTC. J is TRBJ1-2 and V is TRBV6-6; possible D gene TRBD1, 6 bases. Trimming pared 8 bases from V and 7 bases from J, leaving 14 bases between. The CDR3 is made up of 12 amino acids. CDR1 and CDR2 (germline): MNHNY, SVGAGI (reference sequence).

The chain uses TRBV21-1 and TRBJ1-3; the table names TRBD1, a call not compared with the DNA. TRBV21-1 is designated a pseudogene. The CDR3 has 14 residues. CDR3 in DNA: TGTGCCAGCAGCAAAGGGCAACAGGGAAACACCATATATTTT. It encodes CASSKGQQGNTIYF.

The chain couples TRBV27 to TRBJ2-1; tentatively, D is TRBD1 (6 bases). Per the germline V gene, CDR1 is MNHEY and CDR2 is SMNVEV (reference sequence). The CDR3 extends over 13 amino acids. The V end was cut by 6 bases, the J end by 9 bases, with 15 bases between. CDR3 sequence (DNA): TGTGCCAGCAGCTCCTTTACAGGGACTGAGCAGTTCTTC. Its translation is CASSSFTGTEQFF.

V usage is TRBV5-1 and J usage is TRBJ2-5, with 10 bases fitting TRBD2. CDR3 size: 13 residues. Germline values: CDR1 SGHRS, CDR2 YFSETQ. After removal of 4 bases from V and 4 bases from J, the junction contained 1 base not matched to a gene. The DNA for the CDR3 is TGCGCCAGCAGCGGGACTAGCGCAGAGACCCAGTACTTC. As protein: CASSGTSAETQYF.

The V gene is TRBV19, the J gene TRBJ1-4; D is unresolved. V lost 7 bases and J lost 5, with 14 bases in between. CDR3 length equals 14 residues. Per the germline V gene, CDR1 is LNHDA and CDR2 is SQIVND (reference sequence). The CDR3 loop is CASTPREPNEKLFF. The DNA of the CDR3 is TGTGCCAGTACGCCGCGGGAACCGAATGAAAAACTGTTTTTT.

The chain employs TRBV28 and TRBJ1-5; a possible D gene is TRBD1 (5 bases). Germline V CDR1 and CDR2: MDHEN, SYDVKM. The CDR3 covers 12 residues. The V gene lost 6 bases and the J gene lost 11 bases, with 14 bases spanning the gap. The CDR3 region has the DNA TGTGCCAGCAGCGAAGACAGACTTGCCCAGCATTTT. As protein: CASSEDRLAQHF. The full variable domain, rest sourced from reference TRBV28 and TRBJ1-5, is DVKVTQSSRYLVKRTGEKVFLECVQDMDHENMFWYRQDPGLGLRLIYFSYDVKMKEKGDIPEGYSVSREKKERFSLILESASTNQTSMYLCASSEDRLAQHFGDGTRLSIL.

The chain combines TRBV7-2 with TRBJ1-2, with 7 bases that match TRBD1. The CDR3 extends over 16 amino acids. Per the germline V gene, CDR1 is SGHTA and CDR2 is FQGNSA. V lost 1 base and J lost 1; bases outside the gene matches: 6. The CDR3 loop reads CASSLGGTDYNYGYTF. Here the CDR3 DNA reads TGTGCCAGCAGCTTAGGCGGGACAGATTATAACTATGGCTACACCTTC.

V is TRBV29-1 and J is TRBJ2-6, with 8 bases aligning to TRBD2. Per germline, CDR1 SQVTM and CDR2 ANQGSEA. The CDR3 totals 16 residues. V trimming: 7 bases; J trimming: 2 bases; junction bases outside the gene matches: 10. In DNA form, the CDR3 reads TGCAGCGCCGGGGGGGCATCGAATCCTGGGGCCAACGTCCTGACTTTC. It yields the protein CSAGGASNPGANVLTF.

CDR3 DNA sequence: TGCGCCAGCAGTGAGTCCAACACCCAGGGACAGGGAACAGATACGCAGTATTTT. Protein: CASSESNTQGQGTDTQYF. The rearrangement joins TRBV10-1 to TRBJ2-3, with 9 nucleotides matching TRBD1. The CDR3 loop spans 18 amino acids. With 0 bases clipped from V and 3 bases from J, the junction kept 10 bases outside the gene matches. Germline values: CDR1 WNHNN, CDR2 SYGVQD (reference sequence).

The chain has TRBV7-9 and TRBJ1-2; 10 nucleotides match TRBD1. This CDR3 is built from 14 residues. Germline-derived CDR1 and CDR2 are SEHNR and FQNEAQ (reference sequence). Losses at the gene ends were 3 bases for V and 7 bases for J; bases not matched to a gene: 5. CDR3 DNA sequence: TGTGCCAGCAGCTTGTCGGGACAGGGGTCTGGCTACACCTTC. Its protein is CASSLSGQGSGYTF.

For the CDR3, the DNA is TGTGCCACCAGCAGAGATGAGGGGGCAATATATAAGTACTTC. This encodes CATSRDEGAIYKYF. The V call is TRBV15, the J call TRBJ2-7; TRBD1 matches at 7 bases. From germline, CDR1 is LNHNV and CDR2 YYDKDF (reference sequence). The CDR3 extends over 14 amino acids. Unmatched junction bases numbered 10, after V lost 0 bases and J lost 11 bases. Drawing the rest from reference TRBV15 and TRBJ2-7, the complete variable domain is DAMVIQNPRYQVTQFGKPVTLSCSQTLNHNVMYWYQQKSSQAPKLLFHYYDKDFNNEADTPDNFQSRRPNTSFCFLDIRSPGLGDTAMYLCATSRDEGAIYKYFGPGTRLTVT.

Here the CDR3 reads CASSVEAAGQRGTEAFF. For the CDR3, the DNA is TGTGCCAGCAGCGTAGAAGCGGCCGGACAGCGAGGGACTGAAGCTTTCTTT. The chain recombines TRBV9 with TRBJ1-1; possibly TRBD1 for D (6 bases). The CDR3 has 17 amino acids. V was shortened by 0 bases and J by 5 bases, with 20 bases between the two germline ends. Germline CDR1 and CDR2: SGDLS and YYNGEE.